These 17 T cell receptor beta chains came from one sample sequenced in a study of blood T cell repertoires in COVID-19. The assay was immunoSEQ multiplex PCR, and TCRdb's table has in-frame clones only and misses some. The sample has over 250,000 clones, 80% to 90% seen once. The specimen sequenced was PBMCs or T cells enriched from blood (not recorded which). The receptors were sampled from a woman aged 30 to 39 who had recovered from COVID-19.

The CDR3 sequence: CASSPGQGMRDEQFF. As DNA, the CDR3 is TGTGCCAGCTCACCGGGACAGGGGATGCGGGATGAGCAGTTCTTC. This chain links TRBV18 with TRBJ2-1, with 10 bases fitting TRBD1. V trimming: 3 bases; J trimming: 8 bases; junction bases outside the gene matches: 7. Germline CDR1 is KGHSH and CDR2 is LQKENI. The CDR3 has 15 amino acids.

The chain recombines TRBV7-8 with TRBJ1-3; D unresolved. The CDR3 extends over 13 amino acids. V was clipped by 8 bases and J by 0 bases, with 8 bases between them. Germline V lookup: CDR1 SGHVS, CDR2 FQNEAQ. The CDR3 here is CASGGTSGNTIYF. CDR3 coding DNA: TGTGCCAGCGGAGGAACCTCTGGAAACACCATATATTTT.

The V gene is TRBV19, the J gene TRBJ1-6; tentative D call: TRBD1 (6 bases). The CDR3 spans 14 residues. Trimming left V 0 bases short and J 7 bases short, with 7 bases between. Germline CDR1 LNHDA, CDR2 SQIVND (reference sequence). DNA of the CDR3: TGTGCCAGTAGTATAGAAAGGGGGAATTCACCCCTCCACTTT. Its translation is CASSIERGNSPLHF.

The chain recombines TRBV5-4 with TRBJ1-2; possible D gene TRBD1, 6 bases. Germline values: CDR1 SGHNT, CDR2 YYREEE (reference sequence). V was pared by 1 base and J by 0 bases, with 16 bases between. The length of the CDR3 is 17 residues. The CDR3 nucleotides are TGTGCCAGCAGCTTGCCCCGACAGGAGTCCGCTAACTATGGCTACACCTTC. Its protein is CASSLPRQESANYGYTF. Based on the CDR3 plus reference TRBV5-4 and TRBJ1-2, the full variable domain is ETGVTQSPTHLIKTRGQQVTLRCSSQSGHNTVSWYQQALGQGPQFIFQYYREEENGRGNFPPRFSGLQFPNYSSELNVNALELDDSALYLCASSLPRQESANYGYTFGSGTRLTVV.

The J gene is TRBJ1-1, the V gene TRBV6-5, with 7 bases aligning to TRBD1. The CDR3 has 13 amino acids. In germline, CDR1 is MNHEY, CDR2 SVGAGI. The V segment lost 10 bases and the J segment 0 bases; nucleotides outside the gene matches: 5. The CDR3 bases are TGTGCCATGGGACAGCCAATGAACACTGAAGCTTTCTTT. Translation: CAMGQPMNTEAFF.

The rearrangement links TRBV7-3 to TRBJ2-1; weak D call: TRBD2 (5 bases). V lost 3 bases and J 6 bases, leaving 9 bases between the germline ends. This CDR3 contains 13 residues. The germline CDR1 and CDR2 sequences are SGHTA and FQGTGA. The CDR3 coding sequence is TGTGCCAGCAGCTTCGCGGGCTCCAATGAGCAGTTCTTC. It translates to CASSFAGSNEQFF. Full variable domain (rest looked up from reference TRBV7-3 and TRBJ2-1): GAGVSQTPSNKVTEKGKYVELRCDPISGHTALYWYRQSLGQGPEFLIYFQGTGAADDSGLPNDRFFAVRPEGSVSTLKIQRTERGDSAVYLCASSFAGSNEQFFGPGTRLTVL.

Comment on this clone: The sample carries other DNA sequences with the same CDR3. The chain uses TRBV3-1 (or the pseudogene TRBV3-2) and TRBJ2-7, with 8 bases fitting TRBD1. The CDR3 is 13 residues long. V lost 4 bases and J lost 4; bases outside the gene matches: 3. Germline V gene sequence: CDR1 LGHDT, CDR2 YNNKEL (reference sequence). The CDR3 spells CASSRDRRYEQYF. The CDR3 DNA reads TGTGCCAGCAGCCGGGACAGGAGATACGAGCAGTACTTC.

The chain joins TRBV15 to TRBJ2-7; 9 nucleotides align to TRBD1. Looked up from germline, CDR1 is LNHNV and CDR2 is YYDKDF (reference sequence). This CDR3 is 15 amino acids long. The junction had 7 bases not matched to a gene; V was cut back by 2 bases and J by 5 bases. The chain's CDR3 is CATSRTGGVGNEQYF. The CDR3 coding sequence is TGTGCCACCAGCAGAACAGGGGGCGTAGGCAACGAGCAGTACTTC.

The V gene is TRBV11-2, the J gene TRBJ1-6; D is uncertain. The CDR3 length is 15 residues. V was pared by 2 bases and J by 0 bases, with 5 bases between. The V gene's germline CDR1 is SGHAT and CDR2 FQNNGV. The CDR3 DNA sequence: TGTGCCAGCAGCTTATCAGGCTCCTATAATTCACCCCTCCACTTT. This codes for CASSLSGSYNSPLHF.

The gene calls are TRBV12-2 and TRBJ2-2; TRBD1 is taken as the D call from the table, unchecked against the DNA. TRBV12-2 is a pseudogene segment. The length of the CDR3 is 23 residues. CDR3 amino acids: CASRLRAGCMAVSASRSTGELFF. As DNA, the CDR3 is TGTGCAAGTCGCTTAAGGGCAGGGTGTATGGCCGTATCCGCTTCTAGGAGTACCGGGGAGCTGTTTTTT.

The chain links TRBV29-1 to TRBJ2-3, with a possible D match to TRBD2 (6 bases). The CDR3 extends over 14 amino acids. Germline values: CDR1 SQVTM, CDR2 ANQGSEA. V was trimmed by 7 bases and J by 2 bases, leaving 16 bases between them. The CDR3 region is CSGGRGGNTDTQYF. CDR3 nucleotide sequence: TGCAGCGGAGGACGCGGCGGGAACACAGATACGCAGTATTTT.

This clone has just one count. This CDR3 reads CASSPDRPYGYTF. The DNA for the CDR3 is TGTGCCAGTAGTCCAGACAGGCCCTATGGCTACACCTTC. The J gene is TRBJ1-2, the V gene TRBV19; TRBD1 might be the D (6 bases). CDR3 length equals 13 residues. Germline V gives CDR1 LNHDA, CDR2 SQIVND (reference sequence). V was shortened by 5 bases and J by 4 bases, with 11 bases between the two germline ends.

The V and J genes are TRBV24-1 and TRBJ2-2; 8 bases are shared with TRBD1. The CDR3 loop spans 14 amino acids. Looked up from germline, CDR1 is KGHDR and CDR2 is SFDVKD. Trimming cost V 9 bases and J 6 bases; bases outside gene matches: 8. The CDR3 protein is CATSLTGDAGELFF. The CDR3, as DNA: TGTGCCACCTCCCTGACAGGGGATGCCGGGGAGCTGTTTTTT.

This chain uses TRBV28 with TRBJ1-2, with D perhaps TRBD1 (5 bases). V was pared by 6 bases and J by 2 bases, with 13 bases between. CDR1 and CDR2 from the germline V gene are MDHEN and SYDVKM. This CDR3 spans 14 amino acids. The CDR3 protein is CASRTTAKNYGYTF. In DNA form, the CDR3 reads TGTGCCAGCAGAACGACAGCGAAAAACTATGGCTACACCTTC.

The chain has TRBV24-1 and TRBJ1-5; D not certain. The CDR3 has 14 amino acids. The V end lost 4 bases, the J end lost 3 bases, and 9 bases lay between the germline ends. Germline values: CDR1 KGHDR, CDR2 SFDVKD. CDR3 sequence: CATSEGLFNQPQHF. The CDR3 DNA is TGTGCCACCAGTGAAGGACTGTTCAATCAGCCCCAGCATTTT.

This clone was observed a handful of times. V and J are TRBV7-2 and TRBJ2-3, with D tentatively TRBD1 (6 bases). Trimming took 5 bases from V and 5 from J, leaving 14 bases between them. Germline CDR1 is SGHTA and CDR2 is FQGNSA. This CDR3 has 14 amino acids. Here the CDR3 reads CASSERQEIDTQYF. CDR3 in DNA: TGTGCCAGCAGCGAAAGACAGGAGATAGATACGCAGTATTTT.

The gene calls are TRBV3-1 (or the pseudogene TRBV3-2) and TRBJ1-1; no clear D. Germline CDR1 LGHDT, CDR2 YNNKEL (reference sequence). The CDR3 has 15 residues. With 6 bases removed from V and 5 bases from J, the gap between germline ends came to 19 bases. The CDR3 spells CASSRGMGFATEAFF. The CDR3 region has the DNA TGTGCCAGCAGTCGCGGGATGGGGTTTGCGACTGAAGCTTTCTTT.